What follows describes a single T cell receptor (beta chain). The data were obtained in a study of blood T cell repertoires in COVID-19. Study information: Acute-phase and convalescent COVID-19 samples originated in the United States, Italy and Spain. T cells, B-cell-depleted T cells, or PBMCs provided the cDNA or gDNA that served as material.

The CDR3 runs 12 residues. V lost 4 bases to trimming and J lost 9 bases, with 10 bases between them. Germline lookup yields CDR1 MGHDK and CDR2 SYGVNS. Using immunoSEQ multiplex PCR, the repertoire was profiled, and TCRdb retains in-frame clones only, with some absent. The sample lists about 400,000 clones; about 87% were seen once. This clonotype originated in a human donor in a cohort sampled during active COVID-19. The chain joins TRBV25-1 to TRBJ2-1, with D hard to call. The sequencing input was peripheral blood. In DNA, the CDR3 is TGTGCCAGCAGTGGATACCTCTTTGAGCAGTTCTTC. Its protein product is CASSGYLFEQFF. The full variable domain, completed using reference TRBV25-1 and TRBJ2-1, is EADIYQTPRYLVIGTGKKITLECSQTMGHDKMYWYQQDPGMELHLIHYSYGVNSTEKGDLSSESTVSRIRTEHFPLTLESARPSHTSQYLCASSGYLFEQFFGPGTRLTVL.